Listed below are T cell receptor beta chains from one sample, sequenced in a study of Ad26.COV2.S vaccination and SARS-CoV-2 variants. The protocol was immunoSEQ multiplex PCR, while the TCRdb copy is restricted to in-frame clones and leaves out a portion. The sample has hundreds of thousands of clones, roughly 90% seen once. The sequencing used peripheral blood, collected in a trial of Ad26.COV2.S vaccine versus placebo. The receptors derive from a person aged 18-60 years who received the Ad26.COV2.S COVID-19 vaccine or a placebo. The CDR3 runs from the conserved cysteine through the conserved F or W. A D gene is named only where the DNA matches it firmly. Not every row has a clone size; where given, it reads once, few, many or a size class.

D gene	V gene	clone size	J gene	CDR3 protein	CDR3 DNA
-	TRBV27	-	TRBJ1-4	CASLPPGGGEKLFF	TGTGCCAGCCTCCCCCCCGGGGGGGGTGAAAAACTGTTTTTT
-	TRBV9	-	TRBJ1-1	CASSVGGVLNTEAFF	TGTGCCAGCAGCGTAGGGGGGGTGTTGAATACTGAAGCTTTCTTT
TRBD2	TRBV10-1	-	TRBJ2-1	CASSDWASGRNEQFF	TGCGCCAGCAGTGATTGGGCTAGCGGACGCAATGAGCAGTTCTTC
-	TRBV3-1/TRBV3-2	-	TRBJ2-7	CASSQRESYEQYF	TGTGCCAGCAGCCAAAGGGAATCCTACGAGCAGTACTTC
-	TRBV19	-	TRBJ2-1	CASSSSGTVIRQFF	TGTGCCAGTAGTTCTTCCGGGACCGTGATTCGGCAGTTCTTC
TRBD1	TRBV25-1	-	TRBJ2-3	CASSGQGGSTDTQYF	TGTGCCAGCAGTGGACAGGGGGGTAGCACAGATACGCAGTATTTT
-	TRBV27	-	TRBJ2-7	CASGPHEQYF	TGTGCCAGCGGACCTCACGAGCAGTACTTC
TRBD1	TRBV5-1	-	TRBJ2-3	CASSAGQGVTDTQYF	TGCGCCAGCAGCGCCGGACAGGGTGTCACAGATACGCAGTATTTT
-	TRBV19	-	TRBJ1-1	CAILGSPTGMNTEAFF	TGTGCCATCCTGGGGTCCCCAACAGGGATGAACACTGAAGCTTTCTTT
-	TRBV7-9	few	TRBJ1-1	CASSLIPQGRGQAAFF	TGTGCCAGCAGCTTAATACCGCAAGGCCGTGGCCAGGCAGCTTTCTTT
-	TRBV7-9	-	TRBJ2-7	CASSSANRTRWEQYF	TGTGCCAGCAGCTCCGCAAATAGAACTCGTTGGGAGCAGTACTTC
TRBD2	TRBV14	-	TRBJ2-5	CASSPGTSRTQYF	TGTGCCAGCAGCCCCGGGACTAGTCGGACCCAGTACTTC
-	TRBV3-1/TRBV3-2	-	TRBJ1-1	CASSQGLGGDTEAFF	TGTGCCAGCAGCCAAGGCCTGGGGGGAGACACTGAAGCTTTCTTT
-	TRBV5-1	-	TRBJ2-6	CASSFTDRWTVSGANVLTF	TGCGCCAGCAGCTTTACCGATCGGTGGACTGTCTCTGGGGCCAACGTCCTGACTTTC